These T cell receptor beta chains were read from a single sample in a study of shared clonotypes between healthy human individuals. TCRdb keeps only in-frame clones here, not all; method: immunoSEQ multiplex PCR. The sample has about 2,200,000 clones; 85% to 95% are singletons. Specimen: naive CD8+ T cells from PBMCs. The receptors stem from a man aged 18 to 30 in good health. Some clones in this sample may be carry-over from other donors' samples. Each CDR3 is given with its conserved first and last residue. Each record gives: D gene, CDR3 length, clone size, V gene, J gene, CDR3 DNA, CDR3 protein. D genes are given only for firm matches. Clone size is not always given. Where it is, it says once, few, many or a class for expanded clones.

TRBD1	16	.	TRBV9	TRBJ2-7	TGTGCCAGCAGCCTTAGCGGGACAGGGGCTATGTGGGAGCAGTACTTC	CASSLSGTGAMWEQYF
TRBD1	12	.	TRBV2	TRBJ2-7	TGTGCCAGCCTAGACAGGGCCTACGAGCAGTACTTC	CASLDRAYEQYF
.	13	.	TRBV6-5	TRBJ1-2	TGTGCCAGCAGCCCAGGGTGGACGGATGGCTACACCTTC	CASSPGWTDGYTF
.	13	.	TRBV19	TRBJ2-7	TGTGCCAGTAGTATAAGGGGAGTTGGCGAGCAGTACTTC	CASSIRGVGEQYF
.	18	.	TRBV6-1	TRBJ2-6	TGTGCCAGCAGTGAAGTGGGCAGGATTTTCTCTGGGGCCAACGTCCTGACTTTC	CASSEVGRIFSGANVLTF
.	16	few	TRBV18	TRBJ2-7	TGTGCCAGCTCACCACCAGGCAGGGTGACTCCCTACGAGCAGTACTTC	CASSPPGRVTPYEQYF
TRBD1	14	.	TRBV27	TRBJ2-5	TGTGCCAGCAGTTTATCAGGGGGCGAAGAGACCCAGTACTTC	CASSLSGGEETQYF
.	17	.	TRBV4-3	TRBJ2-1	TGCGCCAGCAGCCAAGATAACGGGAGACGCTCCTACAATGAGCAGTTCTTC	CASSQDNGRRSYNEQFF
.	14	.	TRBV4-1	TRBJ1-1	TGCGCCAGCTCGCTCTCGGCCTTCTCGGGTGAAGCTTTCTTT	CASSLSAFSGEAFF
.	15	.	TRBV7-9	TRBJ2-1	TGTGCCAGCAGCTCCTGGTTTCAGTCTGGGGATGAGCAGTTCTTC	CASSSWFQSGDEQFF
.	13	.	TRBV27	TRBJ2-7	TGTGCCAGCAGATACCAAGGATTCTACGAGCAGTACTTC	CASRYQGFYEQYF
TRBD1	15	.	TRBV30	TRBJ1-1	TGTGCCTGGAGTACCCCCGGACAGGGGAACACTGAAGCTTTCTTT	CAWSTPGQGNTEAFF
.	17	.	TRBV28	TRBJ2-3	TGTGCCAGCAGTCCCCCCCCCGGACAGATACGCACAGATACGCAGTATTTT	CASSPPPGQIRTDTQYF
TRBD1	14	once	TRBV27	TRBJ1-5	TGTGCCAGCAGTCCTAACAGGGGAGGGCAGCCCCAGCATTTT	CASSPNRGGQPQHF
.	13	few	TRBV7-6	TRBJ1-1	TGTGCCAGCAGCTTAGCCCCGAACACTGAAGCTTTCTTT	CASSLAPNTEAFF
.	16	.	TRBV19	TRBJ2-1	TGTGCCAGTAGTATAGAGGCAGGGTTCGCCTACAATGAGCAGTTCTTC	CASSIEAGFAYNEQFF
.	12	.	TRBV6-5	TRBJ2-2	TGTGCCAGCACCCCCGGCACCGGGGAGCTGTTTTTT	CASTPGTGELFF
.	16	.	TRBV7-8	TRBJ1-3	TGTGCCAGCAGCCCCTCTGGGGGGCGGTCAGGAAACACCATATATTTT	CASSPSGGRSGNTIYF
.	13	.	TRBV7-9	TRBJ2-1	TGTGCCAGCAGCTTAGCAGACTACAATGAGCAGTTCTTC	CASSLADYNEQFF
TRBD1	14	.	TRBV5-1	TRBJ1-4	TGCGCCAGCAGCCCAGGGGGTACTAATGAAAAACTGTTTTTT	CASSPGGTNEKLFF
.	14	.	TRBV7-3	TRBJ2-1	TGTGCCAGCAGCCCCAATCTCCTACAGGGTGAGCAGTTCTTC	CASSPNLLQGEQFF
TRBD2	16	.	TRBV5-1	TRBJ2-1	TGCGCCAGCAGAGGGGGTAGCGGGAGTTCCTACAATGAGCAGTTCTTC	CASRGGSGSSYNEQFF
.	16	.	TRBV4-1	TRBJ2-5	TGCGCCAGCAGCCAAGATCTTGGGGGCCACCAAGAGACCCAGTACTTC	CASSQDLGGHQETQYF
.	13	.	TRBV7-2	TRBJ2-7	TGTGCCAGCAGCGAACAACAAGTGTACGAGCAGTACTTC	CASSEQQVYEQYF
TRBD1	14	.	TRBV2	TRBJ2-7	TGTGCCACCAGGCCGGGACAGGGGAACCACGAGCAGTACTTC	CATRPGQGNHEQYF
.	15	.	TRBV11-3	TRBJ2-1	TGTGCCAGCAGCACTCGACAGGCGACCTACAATGAGCAGTTCTTC	CASSTRQATYNEQFF
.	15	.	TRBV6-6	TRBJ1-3	TGTGCCAGCGAGGGGAGCTCGTATTCTGGAAACACCATATATTTT	CASEGSSYSGNTIYF
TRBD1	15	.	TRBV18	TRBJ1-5	TGTGCCAGCTCACGGACAGGGGAAGGTGATCAGCCCCAGCATTTT	CASSRTGEGDQPQHF
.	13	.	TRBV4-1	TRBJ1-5	TGCGCCAGCAGCCAAGGTCGGGAACAGCCCCAGCATTTT	CASSQGREQPQHF
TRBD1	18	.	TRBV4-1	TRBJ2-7	TGCGCCAGCAGCCAGGGGACAGGGGGCCATTATCTCTCCTACGAGCAGTACTTC	CASSQGTGGHYLSYEQYF
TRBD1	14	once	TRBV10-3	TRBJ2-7	TGTGCCATCAGTGTCGACAGGGGATCCTACGAGCAGTACTTC	CAISVDRGSYEQYF
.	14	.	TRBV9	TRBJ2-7	TGTGCCAGCTCGACGGAAGTATTAGGCTACGAGCAGTACTTC	CASSTEVLGYEQYF
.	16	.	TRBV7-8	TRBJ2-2	TGTGCCAGCAGCTTAAGGGGAGCGAGGGACACCGGGGAGCTGTTTTTT	CASSLRGARDTGELFF
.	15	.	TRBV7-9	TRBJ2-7	TGTGCCAGCAGCTTAACAGGGTCTGCGGCCTACGAGCAGTACTTC	CASSLTGSAAYEQYF
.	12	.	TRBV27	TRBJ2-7	TGTGCCAGCGCAACATCGTCCTACGAGCAGTACTTC	CASATSSYEQYF
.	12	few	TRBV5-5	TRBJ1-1	TGTGCCAGCAGCTTGGCGAACACTGAAGCTTTCTTT	CASSLANTEAFF
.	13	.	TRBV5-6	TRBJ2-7	TGTGCCAGCAGCGCCGCCGGCTGGCACGAGCAGTACTTC	CASSAAGWHEQYF
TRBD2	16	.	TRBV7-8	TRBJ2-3	TGTGCCAGCAGCTCCGGACTAGCGGACCTAACAGATACGCAGTATTTT	CASSSGLADLTDTQYF
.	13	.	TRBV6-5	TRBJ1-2	TGTGCCAGCAGTTACGCAGAGAACTATGGCTACACCTTC	CASSYAENYGYTF
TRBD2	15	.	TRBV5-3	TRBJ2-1	TGTGCCAGAAGCTTCCTAGCGGGAGTGCGGAATGAGCAGTTCTTC	CARSFLAGVRNEQFF
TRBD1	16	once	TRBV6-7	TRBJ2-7	TGTGCCAGCAGTTACCGCGGGACAGGGCGTTTATGCGAGCAGTACTTC	CASSYRGTGRLCEQYF
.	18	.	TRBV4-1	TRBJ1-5	TGCGCCAGCAGCCAAGGCGCGACAGGCGTTTATAGCAATCAGCCCCAGCATTTT	CASSQGATGVYSNQPQHF
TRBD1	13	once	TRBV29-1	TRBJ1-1	TGCAGCGCAAGACAGGGGATGAACACTGAAGCTTTCTTT	CSARQGMNTEAFF
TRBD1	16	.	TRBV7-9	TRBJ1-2	TGTGCCAGCAGCTTAGCGGGGGACAGGGCGGACTATGGCTACACCTTC	CASSLAGDRADYGYTF
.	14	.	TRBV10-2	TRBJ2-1	TGCGCCAGCAGGGACAGCCCCGGTCAGAATGAGCAGTTCTTC	CASRDSPGQNEQFF
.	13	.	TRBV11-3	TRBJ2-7	TGTGCCAGCAGCCCGGGGGAGGCCTACGAGCAGTACTTC	CASSPGEAYEQYF
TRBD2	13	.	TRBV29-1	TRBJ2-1	TGCAGCGTTGAATTGGGGGAGGGGTTTGAGCAGTTCTTC	CSVELGEGFEQFF
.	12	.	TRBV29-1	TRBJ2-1	TGCAGCGTTCTCAGACAGGACAATGAGCAGTTCTTC	CSVLRQDNEQFF
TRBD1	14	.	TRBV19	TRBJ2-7	TGTGCCAGCAGTCGGGACAGGGAATCCTACGAGCAGTACTTC	CASSRDRESYEQYF
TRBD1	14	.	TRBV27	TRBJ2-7	TGTGCCAGCGGTACGACAGGGGGCTCGGGGGAGCAGTACTTC	CASGTTGGSGEQYF
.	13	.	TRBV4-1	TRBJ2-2	TGCGCCAGCAGCCAAGACGTCCCCGGGGAGCTGTTTTTT	CASSQDVPGELFF
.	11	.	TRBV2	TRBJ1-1	TGTGCCAGCACCACCGTTCTTGAAGCTTTCTTT	CASTTVLEAFF
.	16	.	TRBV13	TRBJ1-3	TGTGCCAGCAGCGGGGACTTGGGGCTCGTCGGAAACACCATATATTTT	CASSGDLGLVGNTIYF
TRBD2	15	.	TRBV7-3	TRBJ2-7	TGTGCCAGCAGCTTAGCTAGCGGGAGGTCCTACGAGCAGTACTTC	CASSLASGRSYEQYF
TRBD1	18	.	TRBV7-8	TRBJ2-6	TGTGCCAGCAGCCAGTTGGCAGGGACAGCTTGGGGGGCCAACGTCCTGACTTTC	CASSQLAGTAWGANVLTF
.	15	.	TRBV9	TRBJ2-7	TGTGCCAGCAGCGCGGGACTGACTACCTCCTACGAGCAGTACTTC	CASSAGLTTSYEQYF
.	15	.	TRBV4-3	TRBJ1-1	TGCGCCAGCAGCCAAGTATGGGGAAGCGGCACTGAAGCTTTCTTT	CASSQVWGSGTEAFF
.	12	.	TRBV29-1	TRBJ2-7	TGCAGCGGACTGGTGCCGAACTACGAGCAGTACTTC	CSGLVPNYEQYF
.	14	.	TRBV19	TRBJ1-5	TGTGCCAGTAGTCCGCAGGATAGCAATCAGCCCCAGCATTTT	CASSPQDSNQPQHF
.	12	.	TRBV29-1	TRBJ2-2	TGCAGCGTTGCCTGGAACACCGGGGAGCTGTTTTTT	CSVAWNTGELFF